This is a list of T cell receptor beta chains from one sample in a study of T cells after yellow fever vaccination. TCRdb re-derived calls from the 5' RACE reads in MiXCR, one entry per CDR3 protein. In the table there are under 300,000 distinct CDR3 sequences, around 13% of which are singletons. The sequences come from CD4+ T cells sorted from PBMCs, collected 45 days after the yellow fever booster vaccination. These TCRs come from a man aged 25-45 years who received the YFV17D yellow fever vaccine. Each CDR3 is given with its conserved first and last residue. The D gene is left open where the match is weak. The listing skips clone size in some rows; elsewhere it reads once, few, many or a size class.

v_call,j_call,clone_size,d_call,cdr3_aa,cdr3_nt
TRBV10-1,TRBJ1-2,many,.,CASSGQDGYGYTF,TGCGCCAGCAGTGGACAGGACGGCTATGGCTACACCTTC
TRBV7-9,TRBJ2-3,.,TRBD1,CASSPGTGETDTQYF,TGTGCCAGCAGCCCCGGGACAGGAGAGACAGATACGCAGTATTTT
TRBV27,TRBJ2-1,.,.,CASSLGQRGKQFF,TGTGCCAGCAGCCTAGGACAGAGGGGGAAGCAGTTCTTC
TRBV5-6,TRBJ2-1,few,TRBD1,CASSMIGQVNNEQFF,TGTGCCAGCAGCATGATTGGACAGGTGAACAATGAGCAGTTCTTC
TRBV20-1,TRBJ2-1,many,.,CSAGGLSEQFF,TGCAGTGCGGGGGGATTAAGTGAGCAGTTCTTC
TRBV5-6,TRBJ2-7,.,.,CASSLDTEQYF,TGTGCCAGCAGCTTGGATACGGAGCAGTACTTC
TRBV20-1,TRBJ1-3,.,.,CSVRDYGNTIYF,TGCAGTGTCCGGGACTACGGAAACACCATATATTTT
TRBV5-1,TRBJ2-1,few,.,CASSLVGDGDEQFF,TGCGCCAGCAGCTTGGTAGGGGATGGGGATGAGCAGTTCTTC
TRBV6-1,TRBJ2-1,many,.,CASRGVSYNEQFF,TGTGCCAGCAGGGGGGTGTCCTACAATGAGCAGTTCTTC
TRBV19,TRBJ2-1,.,TRBD2,CASSGSGRAGEQFF,TGTGCCAGTAGCGGTAGCGGGAGGGCGGGTGAGCAGTTCTTC
TRBV29-1,TRBJ2-1,.,TRBD1,CSVVAGTGANNEQFF,TGCAGCGTGGTTGCCGGGACAGGGGCGAACAATGAGCAGTTCTTC